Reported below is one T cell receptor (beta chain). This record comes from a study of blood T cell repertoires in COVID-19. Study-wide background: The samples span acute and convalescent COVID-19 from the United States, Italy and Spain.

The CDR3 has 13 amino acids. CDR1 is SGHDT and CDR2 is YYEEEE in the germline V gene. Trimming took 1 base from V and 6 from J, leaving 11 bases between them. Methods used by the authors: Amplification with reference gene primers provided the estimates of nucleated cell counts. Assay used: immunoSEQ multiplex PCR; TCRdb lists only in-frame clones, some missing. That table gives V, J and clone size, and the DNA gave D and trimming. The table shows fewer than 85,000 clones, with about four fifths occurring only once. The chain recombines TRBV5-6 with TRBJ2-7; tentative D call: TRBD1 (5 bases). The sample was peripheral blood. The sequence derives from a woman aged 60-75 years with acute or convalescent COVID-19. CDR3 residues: CASSLTGPSEQYF. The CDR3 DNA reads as TGTGCCAGCAGCTTGACAGGCCCTTCCGAGCAGTACTTC.